Below are 14 T cell receptor beta chains sequenced from a single sample in a study of T-cell memory formation after mild COVID-19. TCRdb passed the 5' RACE reads through MiXCR, listing each CDR3 protein once. The repertoire includes 470,000 or so distinct CDR3 sequences, roughly 20% of them detected once, and 7.5% to 9.5% sits in the top ten. The sample consisted of PBMCs or a T cell subset sorted from them (not recorded which). The receptors stem from an adult woman who had mild COVID-19 (a few samples of this study predate the infection). Cell type and time point are not known.

This clonotype was seen at least ten times. The rearrangement joins TRBV29-1 to TRBJ2-7, with 8 nucleotides matching TRBD1. The CDR3 runs to 14 residues. V was pared by 6 bases and J by 0 bases, with 7 bases of the junction left unmatched. Germline V gene lookup returns CDR1 SQVTM and CDR2 ANQGSEA. DNA for the CDR3: TGCAGCGTCCGCTCCGGGACAGGCTCCTACGAGCAGTACTTC. It encodes CSVRSGTGSYEQYF.

The rearrangement uses TRBV7-2 and TRBJ1-1; D gene uncertain. The CDR3 totals 14 residues. CDR1 is SGHTA and CDR2 is FQGNSA in the germline V gene. V was cut by 1 base and J by 0 bases, with 6 bases left in between. CDR3 protein: CASSLGPMNTEAFF. The CDR3 region has the DNA TGTGCCAGCAGCTTAGGGCCGATGAACACTGAAGCTTTCTTT.

J is TRBJ1-2 and V is TRBV25-1, with D possibly being TRBD1 (5 bases). The CDR3 length is 14 residues. The germline V gene encodes CDR1 MGHDK and CDR2 SYGVNS. V was cut by 3 bases and J by 2 bases, with 10 bases left in between. CDR3 in DNA: TGTGCCAGCAGTGAGGGGGGTGAGAACTATGGCTACACCTTC. Its protein is CASSEGGENYGYTF.

This sequence joins TRBV7-8 and TRBJ2-1, with a tentative D call TRBD2 (6 bases). The CDR3 loop spans 15 amino acids. The V and J ends lost 1 base and 8 bases respectively, with 15 bases between them. The germline V gene encodes CDR1 SGHVS and CDR2 FQNEAQ. As DNA, the CDR3 is TGTGCCAGCAGCTTAGGTGCGACTAGGAGGTATGAGCAGTTCTTC. It translates to CASSLGATRRYEQFF.

The J gene is TRBJ2-1, the V gene TRBV12-3 or TRBV12-4; the D call may be TRBD1 or TRBD2 (5 bases each). The CDR3 runs 15 residues. The germline V and J ends were trimmed by 5 bases and 3 bases, with 14 bases remaining between them. The DNA for the CDR3 is TGTGCCAGCAGTAATGTAGCGAGGGGCTACAATGAGCAGTTCTTC. This encodes CASSNVARGYNEQFF.

J is TRBJ2-1 and V is TRBV11-2; unclear D gene. The CDR3 loop spans 16 amino acids. Germline lookup yields CDR1 SGHAT and CDR2 FQNNGV. The ends were cut back, 1 base at V and 0 bases at J, with 10 bases in the middle. This chain's CDR3 is CASSLGQLFSYNEQFF. DNA of the CDR3: TGTGCCAGCAGCTTAGGCCAGTTATTCTCCTACAATGAGCAGTTCTTC.

In this sample, this clonotype turned up many times. The genes are TRBV6-2 or TRBV6-3 and TRBJ2-7; 13 bases are a match to TRBD2. Germline CDR1 reads MNHEY; CDR2 reads SVGEGT. This CDR3 region has 17 residues. The junction had 8 bases not matched to a gene; V was cut back by 2 bases and J by 4 bases. The CDR3 DNA is TGTGCCAGCAGTTACACCCGAGGACTAGCGGGAGAGTACGAGCAGTACTTC. The encoded protein is CASSYTRGLAGEYEQYF.

This sequence joins TRBV9 and TRBJ1-2; D remains unclear. The V gene's germline CDR1 is SGDLS and CDR2 YYNGEE. This CDR3 is built from 18 residues. V was shortened by 0 bases and J by 4 bases, with 22 bases between the two germline ends. In DNA form, the CDR3 reads TGTGCCAGCAGCGTAGGAAGCCCGAGGGAGGTGGGATTCTATGGCTACACCTTC. Encoded protein: CASSVGSPREVGFYGYTF.

This clonotype came up a few times. In nucleotides, the CDR3 is TGTGCCAGCAGTACCCCGAGCTCCTACGAGCAGTACTTC. Protein product: CASSTPSSYEQYF. The gene calls are TRBV6-6 and TRBJ2-7; D remains unclear. Germline V gene data show CDR1 as MNHNY and CDR2 as SVGAGI (reference sequence). CDR3 length: 13 residues. V was cut by 5 bases and J by 0 bases, with 8 bases left in between.

This clonotype has at least ten counts. The CDR3 nucleotides read TGTGCCAGCGGAAGACAGGCGTACGAGCAGTACTTC. The encoded protein is CASGRQAYEQYF. V and J are TRBV11-3 and TRBJ2-7; D may be TRBD1 (6 bases). Germline lookup yields CDR1 SGHNT and CDR2 YENEEA. V was trimmed by 8 bases and J by 4 bases, leaving 12 bases between them. The CDR3 is made up of 12 amino acids.

CDR3 sequence (DNA): TGTGCCAGCAGCCCTCGGGACTTCCCCTACGAGCAGTACTTC. The encoded protein is CASSPRDFPYEQYF. J is TRBJ2-7 and V is TRBV5-6; weak D call: TRBD2 (6 bases). The CDR3 consists of 14 residues. CDR1 and CDR2 (germline): SGHDT, YYEEEE. V was cut by 4 bases and J by 2 bases, with 13 bases left in between.

This clonotype was seen a handful of times. The J gene is TRBJ2-3, the V gene TRBV10-2; 8 bases are a match to TRBD2. Per germline, CDR1 WSHSY and CDR2 SAAADI. J was trimmed by 3 bases and V by 5 bases; bases with no gene match: 7. The CDR3 has 15 amino acids. The CDR3 nucleotides read TGCGCCAGCAGTTTCGCGACTAGCGTTACAGATACGCAGTATTTT. It is translated as CASSFATSVTDTQYF.

The table lists this clonotype with a few counts. The chain combines TRBV2 with TRBJ2-3; maybe TRBD2 (6 bases). Germline V gene lookup returns CDR1 SNHLY and CDR2 FYNNEI. Trimming stripped 8 bases from V and 3 bases from J, with 15 bases between. This CDR3 spans 14 amino acids. In nucleotides, the CDR3 is TGTGCCAGCCTTAGACTAGGTGGGACAGATACGCAGTATTTT. Its translation is CASLRLGGTDTQYF. Filled out from reference TRBV2 and TRBJ2-3, the complete variable domain reads EPEVTQTPSHQVTQMGQEVILRCVPISNHLYFYWYRQILGQKVEFLVSFYNNEISEKSEIFDDQFSVERPDGSNFTLKIRSTKLEDSAMYFCASLRLGGTDTQYFGPGTRLTVL.

The chain combines TRBV2 with TRBJ1-2, with D uncertain. CDR1 and CDR2 (germline): SNHLY, FYNNEI. The CDR3 has 16 residues. V lost 4 bases and J lost 0, with 15 bases in between. Here the CDR3 reads CASSGPTEHTNYGYTF. Here the CDR3 DNA reads TGTGCCAGCAGTGGGCCTACAGAACACACTAACTATGGCTACACCTTC.